This T cell receptor beta chain appears in the sequencing data of a study of identical twins. TCRdb passed the 5' RACE reads through MiXCR, listing each CDR3 protein once. The sample lists 500,000 to 550,000 distinct CDR3 sequences; under 25% were seen once. The CDR3 runs to 17 residues. Per germline, CDR1 SGHAT and CDR2 FQDESV (reference sequence). Trimming left V 11 bases short and J 1 base short, with 23 bases between. This clonotype was observed a handful of times. These data are also associated with another study on T cells expressing NK-cell markers.

The sequence came from a woman younger than 30 in good health. Input material: CD4+ T cells sorted from blood. J is TRBJ2-2 and V is TRBV11-1; D remains ambiguous. DNA for the CDR3: TGTGCCCTGATGAGGTCTGCCCCTTCGCTGAACACCGGGGAGCTGTTTTTT. Protein: CALMRSAPSLNTGELFF.